The next 29 T cell receptor beta chains were all read from a single sample in a study of CD8+ T cells in alopecia areata. Treatment denoted: oral pan-JAK inhibitor, 5-10 mg twice daily. Extracted RNA was reverse transcribed into cDNA, the sequencing template. The data were produced by immunoSEQ multiplex PCR, yet TCRdb's version contains in-frame clones alone and is incomplete. The sample has around 300,000 clones, 60% seen once. The input for sequencing was CD4+ T cells sorted from blood, taken at roughly week 53, from a patient treated with tofacitinib. The receptors originated from a human donor with alopecia areata.

This clone has a handful of counts. The CDR3: CATSSLGGGDQPQHF. Here the CDR3 DNA reads TGTGCCACCAGCTCCCTCGGGGGGGGCGATCAGCCCCAGCATTTT. The chain combines TRBV15 with TRBJ1-5; TRBD1 might be the D (6 bases). Per the germline V gene, CDR1 is LNHNV and CDR2 is YYDKDF (reference sequence). This CDR3 spans 15 amino acids. Deletions cut 5 bases from V and 5 bases from J, with 16 bases between.

In its sample, this clone was seen a few times. The chain combines TRBV13 with TRBJ2-5; 7 bases are a match to TRBD1. The germline gives CDR1 PRHDT, CDR2 FYEKMQ (reference sequence). The CDR3 is 13 amino acids. With 5 bases clipped from V and 2 bases from J, the junction kept 2 bases outside the gene matches. Written as DNA, the CDR3 is TGTGCCAGCAGCACGGGACAGCAAGAGACCCAGTACTTC. It encodes CASSTGQQETQYF.

J is TRBJ2-3 and V is TRBV29-1; possible D gene TRBD2, 6 bases. This CDR3 comprises 13 residues. Germline V gives CDR1 SQVTM, CDR2 ANQGSEA. Trimming removed 3 bases from V and 4 bases from J, with 11 bases in between. CDR3 nucleotide sequence: TGCAGCGTTGATGAGGTAGCGGCAGATACGCAGTATTTT. The encoded protein is CSVDEVAADTQYF.

J is TRBJ2-3 and V is TRBV4-2; D remains ambiguous. Germline V gene sequence: CDR1 LGHNA, CDR2 YNFKEQ. The ends were cut back, 0 bases at V and 5 bases at J, with 6 bases in the middle. The CDR3 extends over 13 amino acids. The CDR3 is CASSQDWEDTQYF. In DNA form, the CDR3 reads TGTGCCAGCAGCCAAGATTGGGAAGATACGCAGTATTTT.

The CDR3 DNA reads TGTGCCAGGACTGAATACAATGAGCAGTTCTTC. Translating it yields CARTEYNEQFF. The gene calls are TRBV30 and TRBJ2-1; the D gene is possibly TRBD2 (5 bases). Germline CDR1 is GTSNPN and CDR2 is SVGIG (reference sequence). The V end was cut by 8 bases, the J end by 4 bases, with 9 bases between. The CDR3 has 11 residues.

The chain combines TRBV7-9 with TRBJ2-5; tentatively, D is TRBD1 or TRBD2 (5 bases each). The length of the CDR3 is 12 residues. V shed 10 bases and J shed 1 base, with 10 bases lying between them. Germline V gene data show CDR1 as SEHNR and CDR2 as FQNEAQ (reference sequence). CDR3: CAITGTQETQYF. In DNA, the CDR3 is TGTGCCATCACCGGGACCCAAGAGACCCAGTACTTC.

The rearrangement joins TRBV4-1 to TRBJ2-7; the D gene is possibly TRBD1 (6 bases). V lost 2 bases and J lost 0, with 11 bases in between. The CDR3 consists of 15 residues. The germline V gene has CDR1 MGHRA and CDR2 YSYEKL. CDR3 loop: CASSQQQGYSYEQYF. The CDR3 DNA sequence: TGCGCCAGCAGCCAACAACAGGGTTACTCCTACGAGCAGTACTTC.

The rearrangement joins TRBV5-4 to TRBJ1-1; D not resolved. The germline V and J ends were trimmed by 0 bases and 7 bases, with 10 bases remaining between them. From germline, CDR1 is SGHNT and CDR2 YYREEE (reference sequence). This CDR3 comprises 13 residues. The CDR3 DNA reads TGTGCCAGCAGCTTGGCTCCCAGGCTTGAAGCTTTCTTT. This translates into CASSLAPRLEAFF.

V usage is TRBV5-1 and J usage is TRBJ2-3; TRBD1 agrees at 8 bases. With 0 bases clipped from V and 4 bases from J, the junction kept 4 bases outside the gene matches. This CDR3 contains 15 residues. Germline-derived CDR1 and CDR2 are SGHRS and YFSETQ. For the CDR3, the DNA is TGCGCCAGCAGCTTGGTATCAGGGGGCGCAGATACGCAGTATTTT. Amino acids: CASSLVSGGADTQYF.

CDR3 in amino acids: CAISGLGTEAFF. DNA of the CDR3: TGTGCCATCAGTGGACTGGGCACTGAAGCTTTCTTT. This sequence joins TRBV10-3 and TRBJ1-1; D is ambiguous. CDR1 ENHRY and CDR2 SYGVKD come from the germline V gene. This CDR3 contains 12 residues. The germline V and J ends were trimmed by 4 bases and 4 bases, with 7 bases remaining between them.

The gene calls are TRBV29-1 and TRBJ2-5, with a weak D call TRBD2 (6 bases). CDR1 and CDR2 (germline): SQVTM, ANQGSEA. Trimming removed 3 bases at V and 5 bases at J, with 13 bases between. The CDR3 length is 13 residues. The CDR3 spells CSVDQGLWETQYF. CDR3 DNA sequence: TGCAGCGTTGATCAGGGACTTTGGGAGACCCAGTACTTC.

This clone came up a few times. J is TRBJ2-5 and V is TRBV6-5; D gene ambiguous. From germline, CDR1 is MNHEY and CDR2 SVGAGI. V lost 0 bases and J 3 bases, leaving 5 bases between the germline ends. This CDR3 is built from 13 residues. CDR3 nucleotide sequence: TGTGCCAGCAGTTACTCGAGGAAAGAGACCCAGTACTTC. Residues: CASSYSRKETQYF.

The chain uses TRBV13 and TRBJ1-1; D is uncertain. Looked up from germline, CDR1 is PRHDT and CDR2 is FYEKMQ (reference sequence). V was cut by 6 bases and J by 0 bases, with 20 bases left in between. This CDR3 is 17 amino acids long. This CDR3 reads CASRPPIDLIMNTEAFF. Written as DNA, the CDR3 is TGTGCCAGCAGACCACCTATTGACCTAATCATGAACACTGAAGCTTTCTTT.

This clone was detected a few times. The chain has TRBV14 and TRBJ2-7, with 9 positions matching TRBD1. The CDR3 totals 15 residues. Germline V gene lookup returns CDR1 SGHDN and CDR2 FVKESK. V lost 2 bases to trimming and J lost 4 bases; unmatched junction nucleotides: 6. The CDR3 protein is CASSQSQGALYEQYF. Written as DNA, the CDR3 is TGTGCCAGCAGCCAATCACAGGGGGCTTTGTACGAGCAGTACTTC. Full variable domain (remainder filled in from reference TRBV14 and TRBJ2-7): EAGVTQFPSHSVIEKGQTVTLRCDPISGHDNLYWYRRVMGKEIKFLLHFVKESKQDESGMPNNRFLAERTGGTYSTLKVQPAELEDSGVYFCASSQSQGALYEQYFGPGTRLTVT.

The chain employs TRBV5-6 and TRBJ2-1, with 10 bases matching TRBD1. V lost 4 bases, J lost 7 bases, and 8 bases stayed unmatched. The CDR3 runs to 15 residues. Germline V CDR1 and CDR2: SGHDT, YYEEEE. The chain's CDR3 is CASSQSRDRGNEQFF. CDR3 in DNA: TGTGCCAGCAGCCAGTCCCGGGACAGGGGAAATGAGCAGTTCTTC.

The CDR3: CSVDNYNEQFF. As DNA, the CDR3 is TGCAGCGTTGACAACTACAATGAGCAGTTCTTC. This sequence joins TRBV29-1 and TRBJ2-1; no definite D call. V was shortened by 3 bases and J by 3 bases, with 3 bases between the two germline ends. This CDR3 comprises 11 residues. From germline, CDR1 is SQVTM and CDR2 ANQGSEA.

The rearrangement links TRBV29-1 to TRBJ2-5, with unresolved D. Germline assignment: CDR1 SQVTM and CDR2 ANQGSEA. The CDR3 totals 14 residues. Trimming took off 6 bases at V and 1 base at J, with 15 bases between the two ends. The CDR3 region is CSVALSTGQETQYF. The CDR3 nucleotides are TGCAGCGTCGCCCTGAGTACCGGCCAAGAGACCCAGTACTTC.

The chain carries TRBV4-1 and TRBJ2-1, with 9 bases fitting TRBD1. Germline V gene sequence: CDR1 MGHRA, CDR2 YSYEKL. Losses at the gene ends were 3 bases for V and 4 bases for J; bases not matched to a gene: 10. The CDR3 has 17 amino acids. The CDR3 is CASSQATGQGSYNEQFF. Written as DNA, the CDR3 is TGCGCCAGCAGCCAGGCAACGGGACAGGGCTCATACAATGAGCAGTTCTTC.

The chain has TRBV5-1 and TRBJ1-1; TRBD1 matches 7 bases. J was trimmed by 1 base and V by 4 bases; bases with no gene match: 7. Germline assignment: CDR1 SGHRS and CDR2 YFSETQ. This CDR3 spans 15 amino acids. The CDR3 is CASSTREGANTEAFF. Here the CDR3 DNA reads TGCGCCAGCAGCACCCGGGAGGGGGCGAACACTGAAGCTTTCTTT.

This clone showed up just once. This chain uses TRBV25-1 with TRBJ2-1, with 8 nucleotides matching TRBD2. V gave up 7 bases and J gave up 8 bases; unmatched junction bases: 13. CDR3 length: 15 residues. CDR1 MGHDK and CDR2 SYGVNS come from the germline V gene. Here the CDR3 reads CASTQSGGLGYEQFF. Written as DNA, the CDR3 is TGTGCCAGCACCCAAAGCGGGGGCCTTGGGTATGAGCAGTTCTTC.

This clone was detected a few times. The chain has TRBV10-3 and TRBJ1-5; D call uncertain. CDR3 size: 14 residues. V was trimmed by 3 bases and J by 4 bases, leaving 10 bases between them. Per germline, CDR1 ENHRY and CDR2 SYGVKD. CDR3 protein: CAISESGMNQPQHF. CDR3 nucleotide sequence: TGTGCCATCAGTGAATCTGGAATGAATCAGCCCCAGCATTTT.

This clone was seen a few times. The chain combines TRBV6-5 with TRBJ2-7; TRBD1 or TRBD2 may be the D gene (5 bases each). Looked up from germline, CDR1 is MNHEY and CDR2 is SVGAGI. V was cut by 10 bases and J by 9 bases, with 22 bases left in between. This CDR3 has 13 residues. Here the CDR3 reads CATASGTIRPQYF. CDR3 in DNA: TGTGCCACCGCATCCGGGACGATCAGGCCGCAGTACTTC.

V usage is TRBV2 and J usage is TRBJ2-2; maybe TRBD1 (5 bases). CDR1 and CDR2 from the germline V gene are SNHLY and FYNNEI. The CDR3 is made up of 14 amino acids. Trimming pared 3 bases from V and 3 bases from J, leaving 8 bases between. The CDR3 DNA reads TGTGCCAGCAGTGACAGGGTGGACACCGGGGAGCTGTTTTTT. Its translation is CASSDRVDTGELFF.

This clone was counted only a few times. The J gene is TRBJ1-1, the V gene TRBV29-1; D remains unclear. The CDR3 sequence is 15 residues long. Germline loops: CDR1 SQVTM, CDR2 ANQGSEA. With 3 bases removed from V and 0 bases from J, the gap between germline ends came to 14 bases. For the CDR3, the DNA is TGCAGCGTTGATAAGTTTTCGGGCCTGAACACTGAAGCTTTCTTT. Residues: CSVDKFSGLNTEAFF. The full variable domain, rest sourced from reference TRBV29-1 and TRBJ1-1, is SAVISQKPSRDICQRGTSLTIQCQVDSQVTMMFWYRQQPGQSLTLIATANQGSEATYESGFVIDKFPISRPNLTFSTLTVSNMSPEDSSIYLCSVDKFSGLNTEAFFGQGTRLTVV.

There are a few counts of this clone. This chain connects TRBV30 to TRBJ2-3; 11 bases agree with TRBD1. Trimming removed 4 bases from V and 4 bases from J; junction bases left unmatched: 4. Germline CDR1 GTSNPN, CDR2 SVGIG (reference sequence). This CDR3 is 14 amino acids long. This chain's CDR3 is CAWNRDRGADTQYF. In DNA form, the CDR3 reads TGTGCCTGGAATCGGGACAGGGGGGCAGATACGCAGTATTTT. The full variable domain, rest sourced from reference TRBV30 and TRBJ2-3, is SQTIHQWPATLVQPVGSPLSLECTVEGTSNPNLYWYRQAAGRGLQLLFYSVGIGQISSEVPQNLSASRPQDRQFILSSKKLLLSDSGFYLCAWNRDRGADTQYFGPGTRLTVL.

This clone appeared a few times. CDR3 DNA: TGTGCCAGCAGCGACAGGGGTCAGCCCCAGCATTTT. This translates into CASSDRGQPQHF. The J gene is TRBJ1-5, the V gene TRBV7-9, with TRBD1 matching 8 bases. There are 12 residues in the CDR3. Germline values: CDR1 SEHNR, CDR2 FQNEAQ (reference sequence). J gave up 6 bases and V 5 bases, and 0 bases lay outside the gene matches.

This clone has more than one count but fewer than ten. The rearrangement links TRBV5-6 to TRBJ2-2, with D perhaps TRBD1 (6 bases). Germline values: CDR1 SGHDT, CDR2 YYEEEE. CDR3 length equals 13 residues. The V end lost 5 bases, the J end lost 9 bases, and 14 bases lay between the germline ends. The CDR3 DNA reads as TGTGCCAGCAGGAAATGGACAGAATGGGAGCTGTTTTTT. Translation: CASRKWTEWELFF. Based on the CDR3 plus reference TRBV5-6 and TRBJ2-2, the full variable domain is DAGVTQSPTHLIKTRGQQVTLRCSPKSGHDTVSWYQQALGQGPQFIFQYYEEEERQRGNFPDRFSGHQFPNYSSELNVNALLLGDSALYLCASRKWTEWELFFGEGSRLTVL.

The chain links TRBV14 to TRBJ1-6, with unresolved D. Germline V CDR1 and CDR2: SGHDN, FVKESK. The V end was cut by 0 bases, the J end by 14 bases, with 11 bases between. CDR3 length equals 13 residues. The CDR3 DNA is TGTGCCAGCAGCCAAGATCTTGGACCGGCCCTCCACTTT. This gives the protein CASSQDLGPALHF.

This clone appeared a few times. The chain carries TRBV5-4 and TRBJ1-1; no clear D gene. The CDR3 is 13 amino acids. The germline V and J ends were trimmed by 0 bases and 1 base, with 4 bases remaining between them. Germline V gene data show CDR1 as SGHNT and CDR2 as YYREEE (reference sequence). CDR3 DNA sequence: TGTGCCAGCAGCTTGGTAAGGAACACTGAAGCTTTCTTT. This codes for CASSLVRNTEAFF.